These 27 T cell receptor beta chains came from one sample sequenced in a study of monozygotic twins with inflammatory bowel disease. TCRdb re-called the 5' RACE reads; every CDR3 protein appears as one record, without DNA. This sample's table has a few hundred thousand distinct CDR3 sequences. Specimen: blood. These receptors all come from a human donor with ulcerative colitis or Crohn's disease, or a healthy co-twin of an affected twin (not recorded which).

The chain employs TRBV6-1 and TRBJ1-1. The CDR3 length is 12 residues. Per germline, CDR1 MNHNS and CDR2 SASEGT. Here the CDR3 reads CASRELTTEAFF.

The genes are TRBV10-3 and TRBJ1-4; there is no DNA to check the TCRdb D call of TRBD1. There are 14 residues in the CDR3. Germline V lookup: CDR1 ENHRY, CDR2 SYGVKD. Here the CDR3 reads CATAEDSKNEKLFF.

The CDR3 spells CASRNDKKETQYF. The rearrangement links TRBV28 to TRBJ2-5. Per the germline V gene, CDR1 is MDHEN and CDR2 is SYDVKM. The CDR3 consists of 13 residues.

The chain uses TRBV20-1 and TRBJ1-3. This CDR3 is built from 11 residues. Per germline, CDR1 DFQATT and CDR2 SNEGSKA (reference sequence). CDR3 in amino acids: CSANSGNTIYF.

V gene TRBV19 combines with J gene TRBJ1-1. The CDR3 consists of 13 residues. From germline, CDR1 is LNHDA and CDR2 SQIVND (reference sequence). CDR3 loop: CASRGLLNTEAFF. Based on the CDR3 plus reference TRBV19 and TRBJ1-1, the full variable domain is DGGITQSPKYLFRKEGQNVTLSCEQNLNHDAMYWYRQDPGQGLRLIYYSQIVNDFQKGDIAEGYSVSREKKESFPLTVTSAQKNPTAFYLCASRGLLNTEAFFGQGTRLTVV.

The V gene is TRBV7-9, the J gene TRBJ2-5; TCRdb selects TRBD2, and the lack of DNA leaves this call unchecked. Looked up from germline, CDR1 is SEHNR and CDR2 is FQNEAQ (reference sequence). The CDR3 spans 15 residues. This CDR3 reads CASSLTAGVQETQYF.

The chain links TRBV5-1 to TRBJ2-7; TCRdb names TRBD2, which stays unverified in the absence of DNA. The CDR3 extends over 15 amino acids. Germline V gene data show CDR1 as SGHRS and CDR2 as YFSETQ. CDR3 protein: CASSSSGGVGYEQYF.

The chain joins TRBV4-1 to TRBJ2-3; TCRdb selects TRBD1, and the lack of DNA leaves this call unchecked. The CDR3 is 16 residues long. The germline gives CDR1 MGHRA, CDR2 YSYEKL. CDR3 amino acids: CASSQLPPTVTDTQYF.

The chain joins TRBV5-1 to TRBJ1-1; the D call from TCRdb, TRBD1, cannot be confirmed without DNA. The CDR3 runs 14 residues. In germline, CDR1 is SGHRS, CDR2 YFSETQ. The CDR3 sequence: CASSRGAHRTEAFF.

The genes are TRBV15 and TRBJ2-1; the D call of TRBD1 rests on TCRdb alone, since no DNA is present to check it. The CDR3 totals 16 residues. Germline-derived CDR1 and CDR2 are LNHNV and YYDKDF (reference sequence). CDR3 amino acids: CATSRATGGAYNEQFF. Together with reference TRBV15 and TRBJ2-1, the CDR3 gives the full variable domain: DAMVIQNPRYQVTQFGKPVTLSCSQTLNHNVMYWYQQKSSQAPKLLFHYYDKDFNNEADTPDNFQSRRPNTSFCFLDIRSPGLGDTAMYLCATSRATGGAYNEQFFGPGTRLTVL.

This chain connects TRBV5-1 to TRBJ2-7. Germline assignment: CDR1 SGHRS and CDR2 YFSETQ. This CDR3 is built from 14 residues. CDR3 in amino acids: CASSPLGIRYEQYF.

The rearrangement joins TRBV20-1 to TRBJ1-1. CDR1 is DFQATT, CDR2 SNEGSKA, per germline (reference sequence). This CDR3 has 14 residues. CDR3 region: CSARDQLYHTEAFF.

CDR3 sequence reads: CASSLGSDGEKLFF. This chain uses TRBV5-1 with TRBJ1-4. From germline, CDR1 is SGHRS and CDR2 YFSETQ. This CDR3 contains 14 residues.

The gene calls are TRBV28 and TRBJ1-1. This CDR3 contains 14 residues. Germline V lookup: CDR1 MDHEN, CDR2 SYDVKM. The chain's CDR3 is CASSLPSVGTEAFF.

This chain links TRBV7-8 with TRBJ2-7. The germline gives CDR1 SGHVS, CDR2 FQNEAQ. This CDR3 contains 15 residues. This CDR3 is CASSLSRGSSYEQYF. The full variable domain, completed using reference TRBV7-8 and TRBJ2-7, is GAGVSQSPRYKVAKRGQDVALRCDPISGHVSLFWYQQALGQGPEFLTYFQNEAQLDKSGLPSDRFFAERPEGSVSTLKIQRTQQEDSAVYLCASSLSRGSSYEQYFGPGTRLTVT.

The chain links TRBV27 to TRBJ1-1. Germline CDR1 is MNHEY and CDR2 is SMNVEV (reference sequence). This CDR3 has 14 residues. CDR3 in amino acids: CASSLSIANTEAFF.

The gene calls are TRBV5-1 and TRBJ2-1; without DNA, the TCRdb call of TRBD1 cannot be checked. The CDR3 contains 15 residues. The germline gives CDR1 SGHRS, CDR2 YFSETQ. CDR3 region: CASSLAGHSGNEQFF.

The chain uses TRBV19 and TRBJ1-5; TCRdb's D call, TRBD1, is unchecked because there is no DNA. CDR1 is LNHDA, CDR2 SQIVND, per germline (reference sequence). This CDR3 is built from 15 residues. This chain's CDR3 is CASSILGGPNQPQHF.

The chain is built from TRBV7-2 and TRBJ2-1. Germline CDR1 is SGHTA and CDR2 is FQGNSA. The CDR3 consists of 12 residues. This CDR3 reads CASSLYRDEQFF.

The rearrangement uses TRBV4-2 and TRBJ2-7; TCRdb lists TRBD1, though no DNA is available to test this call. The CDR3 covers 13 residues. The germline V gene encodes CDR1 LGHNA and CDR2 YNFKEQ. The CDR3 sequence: CASSQVLSGRQYF.

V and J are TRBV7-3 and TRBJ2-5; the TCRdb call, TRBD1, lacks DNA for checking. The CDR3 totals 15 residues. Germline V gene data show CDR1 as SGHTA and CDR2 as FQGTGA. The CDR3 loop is CASSLRGGGIETQYF.

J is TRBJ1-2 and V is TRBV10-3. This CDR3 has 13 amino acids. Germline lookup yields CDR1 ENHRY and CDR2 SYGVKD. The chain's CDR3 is CAISDRAVDGYTF.

The CDR3 sequence: CASSIVQEVGQPQHF. The chain links TRBV19 to TRBJ1-5. Germline V gene lookup returns CDR1 LNHDA and CDR2 SQIVND (reference sequence). The length of the CDR3 is 15 residues.

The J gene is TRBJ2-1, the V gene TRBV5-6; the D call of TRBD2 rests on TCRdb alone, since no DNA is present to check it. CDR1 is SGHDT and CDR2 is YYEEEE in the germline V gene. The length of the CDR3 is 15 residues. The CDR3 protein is CASSRSGGPYNEQFF.

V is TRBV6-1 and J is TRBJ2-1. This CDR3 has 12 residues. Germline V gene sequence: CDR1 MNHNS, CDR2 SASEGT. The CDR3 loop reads CASSEMRYEQFF.

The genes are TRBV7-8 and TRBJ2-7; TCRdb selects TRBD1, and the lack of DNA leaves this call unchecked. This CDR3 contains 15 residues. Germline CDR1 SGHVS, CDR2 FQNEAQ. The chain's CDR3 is CASSSSSGGSSEQYF.

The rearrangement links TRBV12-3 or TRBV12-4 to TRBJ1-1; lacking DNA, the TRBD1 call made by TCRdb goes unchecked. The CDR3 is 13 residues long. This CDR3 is CASRNQGYTEAFF.